Listed below are T cell receptor beta chains from one sample, sequenced in a study of T cells in Graves' hyperthyroidism and ophthalmopathy. MiXCR was run by TCRdb on the multiplex PCR reads, yielding one entry per CDR3 protein. The sample holds roughly 840,000 distinct CDR3 sequences, 35% to 40% seen once. The sample comprised blood. The receptors originated from a man between 18 and 29 years old with Graves' hyperthyroidism. Both conserved end residues are part of each CDR3. The D gene is left open where the match is weak. Expanded clones get a size class; other rows say once, few or many, or leave the size out.

>TRBJ2-2|TRBV20-1|NA|few
TGCAGTGCTAGAGATCTGACCCCCGGGGAGCTGTTTTTT
CSARDLTPGELFF
>TRBJ1-1|TRBV6-5|NA|few
TGTGCCAGCAGTTACTCGAACGGATTTGAAGCTTTCTTT
CASSYSNGFEAFF
>TRBJ2-7|TRBV30|NA|NA
TGTGCCTGGAGTCGGGCCGATTACGAGCAGTACTTC
CAWSRADYEQYF
>TRBJ1-1|TRBV5-1|NA|many
TGCGCCAGCAGCTTGAACCTCGAGGCCACTGAAGCTTTCTTT
CASSLNLEATEAFF
>TRBJ1-1|TRBV7-9|TRBD1|NA
TGTGCCAGCAGCCACCCCGGGACAGAGAACACTGAAGCTTTCTTT
CASSHPGTENTEAFF
>TRBJ1-1|TRBV19|NA|NA
TGTGCCAGTAGTATATTTGTGGGAGCTGAAGCTTTCTTT
CASSIFVGAEAFF
>TRBJ2-7|TRBV2|TRBD1|NA
TGTGCCAGCGAGGGGGACAGGGACTACGAGCAGTACTTC
CASEGDRDYEQYF
>TRBJ2-7|TRBV6-1|TRBD2|NA
TGTGCCAGCACCCTGGGGGGGAGCTCCTACGAGCAGTACTTC
CASTLGGSSYEQYF
>TRBJ1-2|TRBV29-1|TRBD1|few
TGCAGCGTTAGGACAGGCTATGGCTACACCTTC
CSVRTGYGYTF
>TRBJ1-6|TRBV7-2|NA|many
TGTGCCAGCAGCTTACCCCCCAAGGGCTTGGATTCACCCCTCCACTTT
CASSLPPKGLDSPLHF
>TRBJ1-3|TRBV29-1|NA|NA
TGCAGCGTTGAAGATAAAGAGGGAGATGAAGCTGGAAACACCATATATTTT
CSVEDKEGDEAGNTIYF
>TRBJ2-2|TRBV5-1|NA|NA
TGCGCCAGCAGCCCTGGTCCTCCTCCGAACACCGGGGAGCTGTTTTTT
CASSPGPPPNTGELFF
>TRBJ2-5|TRBV20-1|NA|few
TGCAGTGCTAGACCGGATTATGCGGGATTTCAAGAGACCCAGTACTTC
CSARPDYAGFQETQYF
>TRBJ2-2|TRBV7-9|NA|once
TGTGCCAGCAGCCTTAGGGGGGGCCACACCGGGGAGCTGTTTTTT
CASSLRGGHTGELFF
>TRBJ1-5|TRBV20-1|NA|NA
TGCAGTTTTTTTGGGCAGGGAGGTCAGCCCCAGCATTTT
CSFFGQGGQPQHF
>TRBJ2-5|TRBV6-1|NA|NA
TGTGCCAGCAGTAGGAGCGGAGTCTACCAAGAGACCCAGTACTTC
CASSRSGVYQETQYF
>TRBJ1-3|TRBV11-2|NA|NA
NA
CASFYICSASGRQGDTIYF
>TRBJ2-5|TRBV3-1|NA|NA
TGTGCCAGCAGCCAAGATCCGATAGGAGAGACCCAGTACTTC
CASSQDPIGETQYF
>TRBJ1-3|TRBV9|NA|few
TGTGCCAGCAGTGAAGCTTCAAGGAGTGGAAACACCATATATTTT
CASSEASRSGNTIYF
>TRBJ1-4|TRBV7-9|TRBD1|many
TGTGCCAGCAGCTTATCGGGGACAGTACTGTTTTTT
CASSLSGTVLFF
>TRBJ1-4|TRBV20-1|NA|many
TGCAGTGCTAGTGGATCCAGGGGCGGTGAAAAACTGTTTTTT
CSASGSRGGEKLFF
>TRBJ2-7|TRBV7-2|NA|NA
TGTGCCAGCAGCTTGGCCGGGTCCGGGGGCTCCTACGAGCAGTACTTC
CASSLAGSGGSYEQYF
>TRBJ1-3|TRBV7-2|TRBD1|NA
TGTGCCAGCAGCTCGGGACAGCTCTTT
CASSSGQLF
>TRBJ2-6|TRBV7-3|NA|NA
TGTGCCAGCAGCTTAGCAGGCAGGGTAAACGTCCTGACTTTC
CASSLAGRVNVLTF
>TRBJ2-7|TRBV7-7|TRBD1|many
TGTGCTAGCAGCCCGGGACAGGGGGCAAACGAGCAGTACTTC
CASSPGQGANEQYF
>TRBJ1-1|TRBV20-1|NA|many
TGCAGTGCTAGACTGGGCTTCACTGAAGCTTTCTTT
CSARLGFTEAFF
>TRBJ2-2|TRBV11-1|NA|NA
TGTGCCAGCAGCTTCGGGACTCTCTTGACCGGGGAGCTGTTTTTT
CASSFGTLLTGELFF
>TRBJ2-7|TRBV10-3|NA|NA
TGTGCCATCAGGGACACCTCCTACGAGCAGTACTTC
CAIRDTSYEQYF
>TRBJ1-2|TRBV12-3/TRBV12-4|NA|many
TGTGCCAGCAGTTTGCCCGGGGTCGGCGGCTACACCTTC
CASSLPGVGGYTF
>TRBJ1-1|TRBV9|NA|few
TGTGCCAGCTCCGAATTAGGACAGACCAACACTGAAGCTTTCTTT
CASSELGQTNTEAFF
>TRBJ1-5|TRBV7-8|NA|NA
TGTGCCAGCAGCTTAGACAGGGTTCAACAGCCCCAGCATTTT
CASSLDRVQQPQHF
>TRBJ2-7|TRBV6-6|NA|NA
TGTGCCAGCAGTACAAAACGCTACGAGCAGTACTTC
CASSTKRYEQYF
>TRBJ1-2|TRBV2|TRBD1|NA
TGTGCCAGCAGTGCCCAGGGACAGAACTATGGCTACACCTTC
CASSAQGQNYGYTF